The next 32 T cell receptor beta chains were all read from a single sample in a study of blood T cell repertoires in COVID-19. The table came from immunoSEQ multiplex PCR; TCRdb's copy has only in-frame clones and leaves some out. This table holds under 200,000 clones, more than 75% found once. The sample taken for sequencing was peripheral blood. Receptors were obtained from a man in his forties or fifties with active or convalescent COVID-19.

The chain employs TRBV6-5 and TRBJ1-2; 8 bases fit TRBD1. The germline V gene encodes CDR1 MNHEY and CDR2 SVGAGI. The V and J ends lost 6 bases and 8 bases, in that order; junction bases with no gene match: 5. The CDR3 length is 12 residues. CDR3 protein: CASRTGGGGYTF. The CDR3 bases are TGTGCCAGCAGAACAGGGGGAGGGGGCTACACCTTC.

This clone was counted between two and nine times. The chain recombines TRBV19 with TRBJ1-4, with D perhaps TRBD1 (5 bases). CDR1 is LNHDA, CDR2 SQIVND, per germline (reference sequence). V was cut by 3 bases and J by 3 bases, with 11 bases left in between. This CDR3 has 15 amino acids. The CDR3 loop reads CASSISRGANEKLFF. CDR3 DNA: TGTGCCAGTAGTATTAGTCGGGGGGCTAATGAAAAACTGTTTTTT.

The V gene is TRBV10-3, the J gene TRBJ2-5, with 8 bases that match TRBD1. The CDR3 extends over 15 amino acids. After removal of 6 bases from V and 3 bases from J, the junction contained 9 bases not matched to a gene. CDR1 and CDR2 (germline): ENHRY, SYGVKD. CDR3 region: CAIRRSGGLEETQYF. CDR3 sequence (DNA): TGTGCCATCAGAAGGTCAGGGGGCCTGGAAGAGACCCAGTACTTC.

The J gene is TRBJ2-1, the V gene TRBV10-3; the match to TRBD2 covers 14 bases. V was pared by 7 bases and J by 4 bases, with 6 bases of the junction left unmatched. The CDR3 has 16 amino acids. Germline V gene data show CDR1 as ENHRY and CDR2 as SYGVKD. The DNA of the CDR3 is TGTGCCATCAAGACTAGCGGGGGGGCCGATTACAATGAGCAGTTCTTC. It codes for CAIKTSGGADYNEQFF.

This sequence joins TRBV6-2 or TRBV6-3 and TRBJ2-5; 14 nucleotides align to TRBD2. The germline V gene has CDR1 MNHEY and CDR2 SVGEGT. The trim removed 4 bases at V and 3 bases at J, leaving 10 bases unmatched. The CDR3 totals 18 residues. CDR3 sequence: CASSSSLGLAGAKETQYF. For the CDR3, the DNA is TGTGCCAGCAGTTCTTCCCTGGGACTAGCGGGGGCTAAAGAGACCCAGTACTTC.

V is TRBV12-3 or TRBV12-4 and J is TRBJ1-2; tentatively, D is TRBD1 (6 bases). The V gene lost 6 bases and the J gene lost 6 bases, with 14 bases spanning the gap. This CDR3 comprises 13 residues. The CDR3 DNA is TGTGCCAGCAGACCTACAGGGTTTAATGGCTACACCTTC. Protein: CASRPTGFNGYTF.

This sequence joins TRBV2 and TRBJ2-7; D perhaps matches TRBD2 (5 bases). Per germline, CDR1 SNHLY and CDR2 FYNNEI. Trimming took 6 bases from V and 1 from J, leaving 16 bases between them. This CDR3 has 15 residues. The CDR3 region is CASRPGNGRSYEQYF. CDR3 sequence (DNA): TGTGCCAGCAGGCCCGGGAACGGCAGATCCTACGAGCAGTACTTC.

The chain employs TRBV9 and TRBJ2-6; a possible D gene is TRBD2 (6 bases). Germline loops: CDR1 SGDLS, CDR2 YYNGEE. V lost 3 bases to trimming and J lost 0 bases, with 10 bases between them. CDR3 size: 16 residues. CDR3 region: CASSGPGVSGANVLTF. The CDR3 nucleotides read TGTGCCAGCAGCGGGCCGGGGGTCTCTGGGGCCAACGTCCTGACTTTC.

This chain connects TRBV10-3 to TRBJ1-5, with 10 bases matching TRBD1. V gave up 4 bases and J gave up 7 bases; unmatched junction bases: 7. The CDR3 totals 15 residues. From germline, CDR1 is ENHRY and CDR2 SYGVKD. Here the CDR3 DNA reads TGTGCCATCAGTGCCGGGACAGGGGACGGCCAGCCCCAGCATTTT. It codes for CAISAGTGDGQPQHF.

The V gene is TRBV6-5, the J gene TRBJ2-1; D is perhaps TRBD2 (7 bases). Trimming took off 5 bases at V and 9 bases at J, with 14 bases between the two ends. Germline-derived CDR1 and CDR2 are MNHEY and SVGAGI. The CDR3 spans 13 residues. The CDR3 DNA sequence: TGTGCCAGCAGTCAACGGGGGGCCATTGAGCAGTTCTTC. This codes for CASSQRGAIEQFF.

The gene calls are TRBV12-5 and TRBJ1-2, with D hard to call. V gave up 2 bases and J gave up 8 bases, with 18 bases separating them. The germline CDR1 and CDR2 sequences are LGHNT and FRNRAP. This CDR3 spans 15 amino acids. As DNA, the CDR3 is TGTGCTAGTGGTTTGCCACCGTACGGGGATGGCGGCTACACCTTC. Its translation: CASGLPPYGDGGYTF.

The genes are TRBV6-4 and TRBJ1-1; D may be TRBD1 (5 bases). The CDR3 sequence is 13 residues long. Per the germline V gene, CDR1 is MRHNA and CDR2 is SNTAGT. Trimming removed 4 bases from V and 1 base from J, with 7 bases in between. CDR3 amino acids: CASSADTNTEAFF. For the CDR3, the DNA is TGTGCCAGCAGTGCGGACACGAACACTGAAGCTTTCTTT.

This clone turned up a few times. V is TRBV2 and J is TRBJ1-1; D perhaps matches TRBD1 (5 bases). V was pared by 5 bases and J by 5 bases, with 12 bases between. Germline values: CDR1 SNHLY, CDR2 FYNNEI. This CDR3 is built from 13 residues. The CDR3 region is CASSTAGKTEAFF. CDR3 DNA sequence: TGTGCCAGCAGTACGGCAGGGAAAACTGAAGCTTTCTTT.

The rearrangement joins TRBV19 to TRBJ1-2, with TRBD1 identical over 8 bases. The germline V gene has CDR1 LNHDA and CDR2 SQIVND (reference sequence). V lost 2 bases and J lost 6; bases outside the gene matches: 17. The CDR3 consists of 18 residues. The CDR3 DNA sequence: TGTGCCAGTAGTATACACGAAAACGGACAGGGTTTTTCGGATGGCTACACCTTC. This codes for CASSIHENGQGFSDGYTF.

The chain links TRBV30 to TRBJ1-2, with D unclear. The CDR3 extends over 11 amino acids. V was cut by 5 bases and J by 12 bases, with 16 bases left in between. Looked up from germline, CDR1 is GTSNPN and CDR2 is SVGIG (reference sequence). The CDR3 spells CAWRRSLVHTF. The CDR3 coding sequence is TGTGCCTGGCGGAGATCCCTTGTCCACACCTTC.

The chain couples TRBV2 to TRBJ1-3; the D gene is possibly TRBD1 (5 bases). The CDR3 extends over 17 amino acids. V was cut by 3 bases and J by 0 bases, with 15 bases left in between. Looked up from germline, CDR1 is SNHLY and CDR2 is FYNNEI. The DNA of the CDR3 is TGTGCCAGCAGTGAGATGGCAGGGTATGGCTCTGGAAACACCATATATTTT. This sequence encodes CASSEMAGYGSGNTIYF.

The rearrangement uses TRBV5-1 and TRBJ2-7, with D perhaps TRBD2 (5 bases). Per the germline V gene, CDR1 is SGHRS and CDR2 is YFSETQ. Trimming left V 3 bases short and J 4 bases short, with 26 bases between. The CDR3 is 18 residues long. CDR3 residues: CASSSSTSRLSGSYEQYF. CDR3 DNA sequence: TGCGCCAGCAGCTCCTCCACTTCCCGACTGTCGGGATCGTACGAGCAGTACTTC.

The V gene is TRBV9, the J gene TRBJ2-2, with TRBD2 matching over 11 bases. Germline V gene sequence: CDR1 SGDLS, CDR2 YYNGEE. The CDR3 is 16 residues long. V lost 2 bases to trimming and J lost 6 bases; unmatched junction nucleotides: 6. The CDR3 spells CASSVSGGGRAGELFF. The CDR3 nucleotides read TGTGCCAGCAGCGTTAGCGGGGGGGGCCGAGCCGGGGAGCTGTTTTTT.

The chain joins TRBV10-3 to TRBJ1-2; no definite D call. The V and J ends lost 0 bases and 4 bases respectively, with 12 bases between them. Germline V CDR1 and CDR2: ENHRY, SYGVKD. The CDR3 contains 15 residues. CDR3 in amino acids: CAISESRWSSYGYTF. CDR3 coding DNA: TGTGCCATCAGTGAGTCGAGGTGGAGTAGCTATGGCTACACCTTC.

This clone was detected a few times. The chain carries TRBV5-1 and TRBJ1-6; the D gene is possibly TRBD1 (5 bases). The CDR3 totals 15 residues. The V gene's germline CDR1 is SGHRS and CDR2 YFSETQ. V was cut by 1 base and J by 7 bases, with 12 bases left in between. The DNA for the CDR3 is TGCGCCAGCAGCTTGTCGCCAGGGCAAAATTCACCCCTCCACTTT. Translating it yields CASSLSPGQNSPLHF. Complete variable domain (other parts from reference TRBV5-1 and TRBJ1-6): KAGVTQTPRYLIKTRGQQVTLSCSPISGHRSVSWYQQTPGQGLQFLFEYFSETQRNKGNFPGRFSGRQFSNSRSEMNVSTLELGDSALYLCASSLSPGQNSPLHFGNGTRLTVT.

The chain is built from TRBV28 and TRBJ2-1; TRBD2 aligns across 10 bases. The length of the CDR3 is 14 residues. Looked up from germline, CDR1 is MDHEN and CDR2 is SYDVKM. V shed 8 bases, J shed 6 bases, and the junction held 7 bases outside the gene matches. The CDR3 DNA sequence: TGTGCCAGCTGTAGGGAGCGGGAGGGCAATGAGCAGTTCTTC. Protein product: CASCREREGNEQFF. The entire variable domain, with the rest obtained from reference TRBV28 and TRBJ2-1, is as follows: DVKVTQSSRYLVKRTGEKVFLECVQDMDHENMFWYRQDPGLGLRLIYFSYDVKMKEKGDIPEGYSVSREKKERFSLILESASTNQTSMYLCASCREREGNEQFFGPGTRLTVL.

This chain joins TRBV14 and TRBJ1-2; D is unclear. Germline values: CDR1 SGHDN, CDR2 FVKESK. The CDR3 consists of 13 residues. The V end was cut by 2 bases, the J end by 1 base, with 5 bases between. In DNA form, the CDR3 reads TGTGCCAGCAGCCAATTTCTTAACTATGGCTACACCTTC. Protein sequence: CASSQFLNYGYTF.

The chain has TRBV2 and TRBJ2-2, with 8 bases matching TRBD2. CDR3 length: 15 residues. Unmatched junction bases numbered 4, after V lost 5 bases and J lost 2 bases. The V gene's germline CDR1 is SNHLY and CDR2 FYNNEI. CDR3 DNA: TGTGCCAGCAGTCACAGCGGGGGCAACACCGGGGAGCTGTTTTTT. This gives the protein CASSHSGGNTGELFF.

The table lists this clone with a count of one. The V call is TRBV6-4, the J call TRBJ1-1; no reliable D call. The CDR3 runs to 13 residues. V lost 5 bases, J lost 5 bases, and 12 bases lay in between. Germline V gene lookup returns CDR1 MRHNA and CDR2 SNTAGT. For the CDR3, the DNA is TGTGCCAGCAGTTCCCTGAGTGGTACTGAAGCTTTCTTT. Amino acid sequence: CASSSLSGTEAFF.

The chain uses TRBV7-3 and TRBJ2-5; TRBD1 aligns across 7 bases. Looked up from germline, CDR1 is SGHTA and CDR2 is FQGTGA. V shed 2 bases, J shed 2 bases, and the junction held 8 bases outside the gene matches. The CDR3 length is 16 residues. Here the CDR3 DNA reads TGTGCCAGCAGCTTATGGGGAAGGGGACAGCAAGAGACCCAGTACTTC. This encodes CASSLWGRGQQETQYF.

This clone was detected only once. The CDR3 bases are TGTGCCAGCAGCTTCCGGGACAGGGATACCGGGGAGCTGTTTTTT. It specifies CASSFRDRDTGELFF. The chain uses TRBV7-9 and TRBJ2-2; 9 bases are a match to TRBD1. CDR3 size: 15 residues. Germline V gives CDR1 SEHNR, CDR2 FQNEAQ (reference sequence). V was clipped by 3 bases and J by 5 bases; unmatched bases: 4.

This clone was seen more than once but under ten times. The V call is TRBV7-9, the J call TRBJ1-6; 8 nucleotides align to TRBD1. Per germline, CDR1 SEHNR and CDR2 FQNEAQ (reference sequence). This CDR3 has 18 amino acids. Trimming removed 2 bases from V and 7 bases from J; junction bases left unmatched: 13. This chain's CDR3 is CASSLYSLRTGLNSPLHF. As DNA, the CDR3 is TGTGCCAGCAGCTTATATTCTCTTCGGACAGGGCTAAATTCACCCCTCCACTTT.

This clone was recorded only once. V usage is TRBV6-2 or TRBV6-3 and J usage is TRBJ2-7; 7 bases are a match to TRBD1. The CDR3 contains 13 residues. V was pared by 5 bases and J by 7 bases, with 8 bases of the junction left unmatched. Per germline, CDR1 MNHEY and CDR2 SVGEGT. The DNA of the CDR3 is TGTGCCAGCAGTCCGTACAGGGGCGGGGAGCAGTACTTC. Residues: CASSPYRGGEQYF.

This chain links TRBV20-1 with TRBJ1-2, with D uncertain. CDR3 length: 11 residues. CDR1 is DFQATT, CDR2 SNEGSKA, per germline (reference sequence). The ends were cut back, 6 bases at V and 0 bases at J, with 5 bases in the middle. For the CDR3, the DNA is TGCAGTGCACAGACTAACTATGGCTACACCTTC. Its translation is CSAQTNYGYTF.

This chain connects TRBV12-3 or TRBV12-4 to TRBJ1-2; D perhaps matches TRBD1 (5 bases). Trimming removed 5 bases from V and 2 bases from J, with 9 bases in between. CDR3 size: 13 residues. The CDR3 DNA follows: TGTGCCAGCAGTGAGACAGCGAACTATGGCTACACCTTC. Residues: CASSETANYGYTF.

V gene TRBV7-9 combines with J gene TRBJ2-7; TRBD1 aligns across 10 bases. Trimming at V came to 5 bases and at J to 5 bases, leaving 9 bases not matched to a gene. The CDR3 covers 15 residues. Germline V gene data show CDR1 as SEHNR and CDR2 as FQNEAQ (reference sequence). This chain's CDR3 is CASSPPGQGNHEQYF. DNA of the CDR3: TGTGCCAGCAGCCCCCCGGGACAGGGGAACCACGAGCAGTACTTC.

V gene TRBV7-2 combines with J gene TRBJ2-3; TRBD2 matches at 7 bases. The CDR3 loop spans 13 amino acids. V lost 2 bases, J lost 9 bases, and 5 bases stayed unmatched. Germline CDR1 is SGHTA and CDR2 is FQGNSA. Here the CDR3 reads CASSLRGGGTQYF. CDR3 DNA: TGTGCCAGCAGCTTACGCGGGGGAGGGACGCAGTATTTT.